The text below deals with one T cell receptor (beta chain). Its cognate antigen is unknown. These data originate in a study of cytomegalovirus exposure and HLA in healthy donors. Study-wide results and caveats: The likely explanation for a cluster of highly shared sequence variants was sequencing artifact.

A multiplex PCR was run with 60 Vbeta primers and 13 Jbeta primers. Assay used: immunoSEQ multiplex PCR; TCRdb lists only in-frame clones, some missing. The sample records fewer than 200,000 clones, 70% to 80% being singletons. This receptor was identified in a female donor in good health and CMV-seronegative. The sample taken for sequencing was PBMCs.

CDR3 sequence: CASSQRTGEFLQAKNIQYF. The CDR3 DNA follows: TGTGCCAGCAGCCAAAGGACAGGAGAGTTCCTCCAAGCCAAAAACATTCAGTACTTC. The V gene is TRBV5-6, the J gene TRBJ2-4; TRBD1 matches 7 bases. The CDR3 spans 19 residues. Trimming cost V 4 bases and J 0 bases; bases outside gene matches: 16. Germline V CDR1 and CDR2: SGHDT, YYEEEE.